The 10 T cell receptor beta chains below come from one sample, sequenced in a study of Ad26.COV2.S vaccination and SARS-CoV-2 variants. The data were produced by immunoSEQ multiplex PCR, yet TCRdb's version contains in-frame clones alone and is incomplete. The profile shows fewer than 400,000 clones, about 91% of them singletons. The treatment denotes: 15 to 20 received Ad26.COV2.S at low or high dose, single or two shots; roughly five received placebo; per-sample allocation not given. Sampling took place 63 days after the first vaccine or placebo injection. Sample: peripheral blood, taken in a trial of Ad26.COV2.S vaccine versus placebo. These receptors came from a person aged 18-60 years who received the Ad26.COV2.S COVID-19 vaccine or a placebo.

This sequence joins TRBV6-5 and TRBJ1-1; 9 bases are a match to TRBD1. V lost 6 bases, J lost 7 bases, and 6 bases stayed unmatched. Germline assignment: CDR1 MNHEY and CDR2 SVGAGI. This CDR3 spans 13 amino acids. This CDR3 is CASSPGQGVEAFF. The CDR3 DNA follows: TGTGCCAGCAGCCCGGGACAGGGAGTTGAAGCTTTCTTT.

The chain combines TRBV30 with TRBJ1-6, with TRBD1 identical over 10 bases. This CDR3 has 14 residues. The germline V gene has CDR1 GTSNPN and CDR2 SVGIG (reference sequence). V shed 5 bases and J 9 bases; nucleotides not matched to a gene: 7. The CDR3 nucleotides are TGTGCCTGGGTTACCGGGACAGGGGTTTCACCCCTCCACTTT. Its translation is CAWVTGTGVSPLHF. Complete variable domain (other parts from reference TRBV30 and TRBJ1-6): SQTIHQWPATLVQPVGSPLSLECTVEGTSNPNLYWYRQAAGRGLQLLFYSVGIGQISSEVPQNLSASRPQDRQFILSSKKLLLSDSGFYLCAWVTGTGVSPLHFGNGTRLTVT.

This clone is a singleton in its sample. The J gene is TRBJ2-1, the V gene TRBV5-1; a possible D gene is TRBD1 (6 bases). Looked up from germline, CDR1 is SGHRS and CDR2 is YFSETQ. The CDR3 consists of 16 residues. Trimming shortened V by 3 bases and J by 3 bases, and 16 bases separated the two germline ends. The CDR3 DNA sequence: TGCGCCAGCAGCTGGCAACAGGGTCCGGGCTACAATGAGCAGTTCTTC. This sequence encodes CASSWQQGPGYNEQFF.

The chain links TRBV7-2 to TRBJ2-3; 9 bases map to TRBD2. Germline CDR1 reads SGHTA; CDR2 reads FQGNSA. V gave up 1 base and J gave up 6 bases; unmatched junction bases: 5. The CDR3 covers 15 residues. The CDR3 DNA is TGTGCCAGCAGCTTAGGCGGGAGGGCCTCGGATACGCAGTATTTT. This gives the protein CASSLGGRASDTQYF.

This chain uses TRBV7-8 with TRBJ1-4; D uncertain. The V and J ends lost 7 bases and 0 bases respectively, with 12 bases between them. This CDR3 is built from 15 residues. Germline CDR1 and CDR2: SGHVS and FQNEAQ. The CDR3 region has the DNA TGTGCCAGCACCAGGACGGGTGCAACTAATGAAAAACTGTTTTTT. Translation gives CASTRTGATNEKLFF.

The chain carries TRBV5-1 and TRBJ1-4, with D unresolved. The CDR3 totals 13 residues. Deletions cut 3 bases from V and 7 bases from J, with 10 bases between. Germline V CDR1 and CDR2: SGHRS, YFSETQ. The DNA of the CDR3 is TGCGCCAGCAGCTCTCGTCCCACTGAAAAACTGTTTTTT. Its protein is CASSSRPTEKLFF.

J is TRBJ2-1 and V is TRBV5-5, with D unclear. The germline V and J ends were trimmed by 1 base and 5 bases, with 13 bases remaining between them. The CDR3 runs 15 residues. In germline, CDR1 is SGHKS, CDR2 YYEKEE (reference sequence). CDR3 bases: TGTGCCAGCAGCTTGCTGGGTGGGTGGGACAATGAGCAGTTCTTC. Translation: CASSLLGGWDNEQFF.

The DNA for the CDR3 is TGCGCCAGCAGCCAAGTTCAACAGAGGAATGAAAAACTGTTTTTT. Amino acid sequence: CASSQVQQRNEKLFF. The chain has TRBV4-1 and TRBJ1-4; D is ambiguous. CDR3 length equals 15 residues. The ends were cut back, 1 base at V and 5 bases at J, with 11 bases in the middle. Per germline, CDR1 MGHRA and CDR2 YSYEKL.

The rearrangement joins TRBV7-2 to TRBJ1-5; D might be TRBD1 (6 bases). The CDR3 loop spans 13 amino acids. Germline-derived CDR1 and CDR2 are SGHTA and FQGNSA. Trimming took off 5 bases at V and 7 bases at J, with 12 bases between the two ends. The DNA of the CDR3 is TGTGCCAGCAGCCTCCTACAGGGACAGCCCCAGCATTTT. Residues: CASSLLQGQPQHF.

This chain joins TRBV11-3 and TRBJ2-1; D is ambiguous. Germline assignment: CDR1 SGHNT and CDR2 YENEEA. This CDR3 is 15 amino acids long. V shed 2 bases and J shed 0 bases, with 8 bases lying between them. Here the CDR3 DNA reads TGTGCCAGCAGCTTATATATAAGCTCCTACAATGAGCAGTTCTTC. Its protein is CASSLYISSYNEQFF.